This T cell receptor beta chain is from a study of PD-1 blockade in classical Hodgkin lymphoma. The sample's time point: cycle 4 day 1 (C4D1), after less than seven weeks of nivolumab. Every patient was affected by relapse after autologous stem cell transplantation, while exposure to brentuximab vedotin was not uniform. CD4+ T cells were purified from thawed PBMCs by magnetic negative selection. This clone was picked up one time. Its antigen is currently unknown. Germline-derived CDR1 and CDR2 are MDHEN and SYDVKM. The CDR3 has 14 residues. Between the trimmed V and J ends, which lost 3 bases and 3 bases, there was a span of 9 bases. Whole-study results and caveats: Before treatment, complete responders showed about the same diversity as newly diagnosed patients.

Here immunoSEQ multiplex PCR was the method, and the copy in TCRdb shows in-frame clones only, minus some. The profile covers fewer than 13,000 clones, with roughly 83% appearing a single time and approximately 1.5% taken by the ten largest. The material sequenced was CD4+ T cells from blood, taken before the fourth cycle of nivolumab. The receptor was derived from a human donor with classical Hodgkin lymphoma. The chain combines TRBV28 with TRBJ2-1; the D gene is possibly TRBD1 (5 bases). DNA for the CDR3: TGTGCCAGCAGTTTTGACAGCAACTACAATGAGCAGTTCTTC. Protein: CASSFDSNYNEQFF.